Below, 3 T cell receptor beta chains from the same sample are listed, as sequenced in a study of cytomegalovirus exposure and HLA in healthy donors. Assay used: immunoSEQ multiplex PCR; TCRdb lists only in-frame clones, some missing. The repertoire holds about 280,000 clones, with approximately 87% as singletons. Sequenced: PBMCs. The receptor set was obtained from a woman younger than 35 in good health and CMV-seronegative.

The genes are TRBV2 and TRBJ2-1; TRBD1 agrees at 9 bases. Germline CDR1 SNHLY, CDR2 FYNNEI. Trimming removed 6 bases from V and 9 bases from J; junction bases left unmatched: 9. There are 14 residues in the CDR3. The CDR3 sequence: CASRQDRGLTEQFF. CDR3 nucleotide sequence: TGTGCCAGCAGGCAGGACAGGGGCTTGACTGAGCAGTTCTTC. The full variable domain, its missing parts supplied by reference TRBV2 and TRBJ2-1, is EPEVTQTPSHQVTQMGQEVILRCVPISNHLYFYWYRQILGQKVEFLVSFYNNEISEKSEIFDDQFSVERPDGSNFTLKIRSTKLEDSAMYFCASRQDRGLTEQFFGPGTRLTVL.

The CDR3: CASSWTWGSYEQYF. CDR3 in DNA: TGTGCCAGCAGTTGGACTTGGGGTTCCTACGAGCAGTACTTC. This rearrangement joins TRBV27 to TRBJ2-7; weak D call: TRBD2 (5 bases). Per the germline V gene, CDR1 is MNHEY and CDR2 is SMNVEV (reference sequence). This CDR3 is built from 14 residues. Trimming left V 4 bases short and J 1 base short, with 11 bases between.

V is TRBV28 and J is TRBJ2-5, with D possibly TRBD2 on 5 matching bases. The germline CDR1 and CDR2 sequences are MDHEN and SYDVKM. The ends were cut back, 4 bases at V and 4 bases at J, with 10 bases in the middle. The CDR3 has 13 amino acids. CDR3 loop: CASSYRGGETQYF. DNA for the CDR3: TGTGCCAGCAGTTATCGGGGTGGAGAGACCCAGTACTTC.